The 29 T cell receptor beta chains listed next were all sequenced from one sample in a study of metastatic and nonmetastatic thyroid tumors. Patients underwent thyroid surgery, and none had received any treatment before it. TCRdb reanalyzed the PCR reads with MiXCR. Of about 16,000 clones in the sample, roughly 23% were seen once. The sequenced sample was blood. These receptors all stem from a male donor with papillary thyroid cancer or a benign thyroid nodule (not recorded which). Some clones in this sample may be carry-over from other donors' samples.

By share, this clone counts as medium-sized. The chain uses TRBV20-1 and TRBJ2-3; 12 positions match TRBD2. Trimming removed 6 bases from V and 4 bases from J; junction bases left unmatched: 8. The CDR3 loop spans 15 amino acids. CDR1 and CDR2 (germline): DFQATT, SNEGSKA (reference sequence). The CDR3 DNA reads TGCAGTGCCCGGTGGGCTAGCGGGAGGGCAGATACGCAGTATTTT. Its translation is CSARWASGRADTQYF.

This clone is medium-sized in the sample. The gene calls are TRBV5-1 and TRBJ1-4, with D maybe TRBD1 (6 bases). Trimming pared 4 bases from V and 8 bases from J, leaving 18 bases between. From germline, CDR1 is SGHRS and CDR2 YFSETQ. The CDR3 is made up of 15 amino acids. The CDR3 DNA is TGCGCCAGCAGCGGTCTGGGGGCAGGGGAGGAAAAACTGTTTTTT. It is translated as CASSGLGAGEEKLFF. Full variable domain (rest looked up from reference TRBV5-1 and TRBJ1-4): KAGVTQTPRYLIKTRGQQVTLSCSPISGHRSVSWYQQTPGQGLQFLFEYFSETQRNKGNFPGRFSGRQFSNSRSEMNVSTLELGDSALYLCASSGLGAGEEKLFFGSGTQLSVL.

This clone was seen a handful of times. The chain is built from TRBV2 and TRBJ2-1; the D gene is possibly TRBD1 (6 bases). The CDR3 extends over 12 amino acids. The ends were cut back, 9 bases at V and 8 bases at J, with 14 bases in the middle. The germline V gene has CDR1 SNHLY and CDR2 FYNNEI. DNA for the CDR3: TGTGCCAGGAGGGAACAGGGCGATGAGCAGTTCTTC. It specifies CARREQGDEQFF.

The chain couples TRBV5-4 to TRBJ2-7; 7 bases are a match to TRBD1. The CDR3 is made up of 13 amino acids. The V segment lost 4 bases and the J segment 5 bases; nucleotides outside the gene matches: 6. CDR1 SGHNT and CDR2 YYREEE come from the germline V gene (reference sequence). As DNA, the CDR3 is TGTGCCAGCAGCATGGACAGGCGGGACGAGCAGTACTTC. This encodes CASSMDRRDEQYF.

The chain uses TRBV6-5 and TRBJ1-2; TRBD1 might be the D (5 bases). Trimming removed 4 bases from V and 7 bases from J, with 19 bases in between. Germline V CDR1 and CDR2: MNHEY, SVGAGI. The CDR3 has 15 amino acids. The CDR3 loop is CASSSKDRDRPGYTF. As DNA, the CDR3 is TGTGCCAGCAGTTCAAAGGACCGGGACCGCCCTGGCTACACCTTC.

This clone is labeled as medium-sized. The gene calls are TRBV6-1 and TRBJ1-3; D uncertain. The germline CDR1 and CDR2 sequences are MNHNS and SASEGT. V lost 1 base and J 7 bases, leaving 8 bases between the germline ends. The CDR3 runs to 13 residues. The CDR3, as DNA: TGTGCCAGCAGTGAAGGGGATTATAACACCATATATTTT. It translates to CASSEGDYNTIYF.

Comments on this clone: The junction and the germline gene differ at one end; a read error may be behind it. The rearrangement uses TRBV3-1 and TRBJ2-1; 8 bases map to TRBD2. The germline gives CDR1 LGHDT, CDR2 YNNKEL (reference sequence). The CDR3 is 19 residues long. The CDR3 region is CACSQGGLAVSNSYNEQFF. The CDR3, as DNA: TGTGCCTGCAGCCAAGGTGGACTAGCCGTGTCGAATTCATACAATGAGCAGTTCTTC.

Note on this clone: One junction end disagrees with the germline gene, perhaps due to a read error. V usage is TRBV11-2 and J usage is TRBJ2-7; 8 bases are a match to TRBD1. Germline CDR1 and CDR2: SGHAT and FQNNGV. There are 13 residues in the CDR3. CDR3 DNA sequence: TGTGCCAGCATCGATGGGACAGGCTACGCGCAGTACTTC. Protein product: CASIDGTGYAQYF.

The chain joins TRBV5-1 to TRBJ2-6; perhaps TRBD1 as D (6 bases). CDR3 length equals 14 residues. V lost 7 bases and J 0 bases, leaving 8 bases between the germline ends. The germline V gene has CDR1 SGHRS and CDR2 YFSETQ. The CDR3, as DNA: TGCGCCAGCGGGGACACCTCTGGGGCCAACGTCCTGACTTTC. Translation: CASGDTSGANVLTF.

At least ten counts were recorded for this clone. The chain links TRBV4-2 to TRBJ2-1; 8 bases map to TRBD1. V gave up 0 bases and J gave up 6 bases; unmatched junction bases: 7. CDR3 length equals 16 residues. Per germline, CDR1 LGHNA and CDR2 YNFKEQ. CDR3 residues: CASSQDGQGVINEQFF. The CDR3 DNA follows: TGTGCCAGCAGCCAAGATGGACAGGGCGTTATCAATGAGCAGTTCTTC.

By its share, this clone is medium-sized. This rearrangement joins TRBV2 to TRBJ1-2; 8 bases map to TRBD1. CDR3 length: 13 residues. Germline CDR1 reads SNHLY; CDR2 reads FYNNEI. The junction had 3 bases not matched to a gene; V was cut back by 3 bases and J by 6 bases. This chain's CDR3 is CASSEGQADGYTF. As DNA, the CDR3 is TGTGCCAGCAGTGAGGGACAGGCGGATGGCTACACCTTC.

This clone was seen at least ten times. The chain combines TRBV10-3 with TRBJ2-4; D unresolved. This CDR3 spans 13 amino acids. Per germline, CDR1 ENHRY and CDR2 SYGVKD. Trimming shortened V by 2 bases and J by 10 bases, and 12 bases separated the two germline ends. In nucleotides, the CDR3 is TGTGCCATCAGTGAGACGGACCAGGCTATTCAGTACTTC. Its translation is CAISETDQAIQYF.

This clone is classed as medium-sized. As DNA, the CDR3 is TGTGCCAGCAGTGACGTAAGGGGTTTCGCCTATGGCTACACCTTC. This codes for CASSDVRGFAYGYTF. V gene TRBV2 combines with J gene TRBJ1-2, with D possibly TRBD1 on 5 matching bases. The CDR3 totals 15 residues. Germline V gene lookup returns CDR1 SNHLY and CDR2 FYNNEI. Trimming removed 3 bases from V and 4 bases from J, with 15 bases in between.

This clone was observed at least ten times. V is TRBV6-1 and J is TRBJ2-5; 16 bases line up with TRBD2. With V trimmed by 3 bases and J by 2 bases, 3 bases remained unmatched. This CDR3 is 17 amino acids long. Germline V gene sequence: CDR1 MNHNS, CDR2 SASEGT. CDR3 DNA sequence: TGTGCCAGCAGTGACCCGGGACTAGCGGGGGGGCAAGAGACCCAGTACTTC. This encodes CASSDPGLAGGQETQYF.

This clone was seen at least ten times. The chain has TRBV9 and TRBJ2-7, with 10 bases that match TRBD1. J gave up 3 bases and V 0 bases, and 3 bases lay outside the gene matches. The CDR3 covers 15 residues. In germline, CDR1 is SGDLS, CDR2 YYNGEE. The CDR3: CASSVAGTGDYEQYF. Written as DNA, the CDR3 is TGTGCCAGCAGCGTAGCCGGGACAGGGGACTACGAGCAGTACTTC.

In its sample, this clone is medium-sized. This chain joins TRBV5-1 and TRBJ1-5; no definite D call. CDR1 is SGHRS, CDR2 YFSETQ, per germline. Trimming left V 0 bases short and J 3 bases short, with 7 bases between. The CDR3 sequence is 14 residues long. CDR3 sequence: CASSLDSFNQPQHF. DNA of the CDR3: TGCGCCAGCAGCTTGGACAGTTTCAATCAGCCCCAGCATTTT.

This clone occurred many times. The V gene is TRBV27, the J gene TRBJ1-5; D is possibly TRBD1 (5 bases). The CDR3 is made up of 14 amino acids. With 5 bases removed from V and 5 bases from J, the gap between germline ends came to 13 bases. Germline V gives CDR1 MNHEY, CDR2 SMNVEV (reference sequence). Here the CDR3 DNA reads TGTGCCAGCAGTCCCTCCTCGGGGGATCAGCCCCAGCATTTT. Protein product: CASSPSSGDQPQHF.

This clone appeared many times. The chain recombines TRBV6-2 or TRBV6-3 with TRBJ2-3; D not certain. V lost 0 bases to trimming and J lost 6 bases, with 7 bases between them. Germline CDR1 MNHEY, CDR2 SVGEGT. This CDR3 is 13 amino acids long. This chain's CDR3 is CASSYSESDTQYF. The CDR3 DNA follows: TGTGCCAGCAGTTACTCGGAGTCCGATACGCAGTATTTT.

This clone was seen a few times. This chain joins TRBV12-3 or TRBV12-4 and TRBJ2-2; 10 bases match TRBD2. This CDR3 has 17 amino acids. V lost 6 bases, J lost 4 bases, and 11 bases stayed unmatched. DNA for the CDR3: TGTGCCAGCAGCCATGTCGTCAGCGGGAGGGTCACCGGGGAGCTGTTTTTT. It translates to CASSHVVSGRVTGELFF.

This clone was recorded many times. V usage is TRBV15 and J usage is TRBJ2-2, with 7 bases aligning to TRBD2. CDR3 length equals 16 residues. V shed 1 base and J 6 bases; nucleotides not matched to a gene: 8. Germline V gene data show CDR1 as LNHNV and CDR2 as YYDKDF (reference sequence). In nucleotides, the CDR3 is TGTGCCACCAGCAGAGCAGCTAGCGGACGGGCCGGGGAGCTGTTTTTT. It yields the protein CATSRAASGRAGELFF.

By share, this clone counts as medium-sized. The rearrangement uses TRBV4-2 and TRBJ2-7; D might be TRBD2 (6 bases). The CDR3 totals 13 residues. Trimming left V 3 bases short and J 8 bases short, with 14 bases between. Germline loops: CDR1 LGHNA, CDR2 YNFKEQ. For the CDR3, the DNA is TGTGCCAGCAGCCAGGCCCACGGGGGTCAGCAGTACTTC. Protein sequence: CASSQAHGGQQYF.

This clone was detected ten times or more. The J gene is TRBJ2-7, the V gene TRBV6-1; weak D call: TRBD2 (6 bases). V shed 2 bases and J shed 2 bases, with 13 bases lying between them. The germline gives CDR1 MNHNS, CDR2 SASEGT. The CDR3 length is 15 residues. For the CDR3, the DNA is TGTGCCAGCAGTGAATCCGGTGGGGAGGCCTACGAGCAGTACTTC. It is translated as CASSESGGEAYEQYF.

The chain has TRBV20-1 and TRBJ2-7; D not certain. Trimming removed 0 bases at V and 3 bases at J, with 15 bases between. This CDR3 spans 15 amino acids. From germline, CDR1 is DFQATT and CDR2 SNEGSKA (reference sequence). CDR3 nucleotide sequence: TGCAGTGCTAGAGAGGTAGGCAGGCCATACTACGAGCAGTACTTC. This sequence encodes CSAREVGRPYYEQYF.

This clone appeared many times. This chain joins TRBV19 and TRBJ2-1, with TRBD2 as a possible D gene (7 bases). In germline, CDR1 is LNHDA, CDR2 SQIVND (reference sequence). The V gene lost 6 bases and the J gene lost 8 bases, with 11 bases spanning the gap. This CDR3 spans 12 amino acids. The CDR3 here is CASRGGGDEQFF. The DNA of the CDR3 is TGTGCCAGTAGAGGGGGGGGTGATGAGCAGTTCTTC.

The rearrangement joins TRBV4-1 to TRBJ2-7; D perhaps matches TRBD2 (6 bases). CDR3 length: 17 amino acids. Germline CDR1 and CDR2: MGHRA and YSYEKL. The V and J ends lost 2 bases and 2 bases respectively, with 19 bases between them. CDR3 sequence (DNA): TGCGCCAGCAGCCAACGGGTTCTCGGGGGAGGCCCCTACGAGCAGTACTTC. It translates to CASSQRVLGGGPYEQYF.

In its sample, this clone was seen many times. The CDR3 reads CATSRGQFSYEQYF. CDR3 DNA sequence: TGTGCCACCAGCAGGGGACAGTTCTCCTACGAGCAGTACTTC. V gene TRBV15 combines with J gene TRBJ2-7, with TRBD1 matching over 7 bases. The germline V gene encodes CDR1 LNHNV and CDR2 YYDKDF (reference sequence). This CDR3 contains 14 residues. Trimming took 3 bases from V and 0 from J; bases not matched to a gene: 2.

This clone was detected many times. The rearrangement uses TRBV7-9 and TRBJ1-3, with D possibly TRBD1 on 5 matching bases. The CDR3 sequence is 13 residues long. V lost 2 bases and J lost 7, with 9 bases in between. The germline CDR1 and CDR2 sequences are SEHNR and FQNEAQ (reference sequence). CDR3 protein: CASSLYPGNTIYF. The DNA for the CDR3 is TGTGCCAGCAGCTTATATCCAGGGAACACCATATATTTT. Full variable domain (rest looked up from reference TRBV7-9 and TRBJ1-3): DTGVSQNPRHKITKRGQNVTFRCDPISEHNRLYWYRQTLGQGPEFLTYFQNEAQLEKSRLLSDRFSAERPKGSFSTLEIQRTEQGDSAMYLCASSLYPGNTIYFGEGSWLTVV.

By its share, this clone is medium-sized. This chain links TRBV11-1 with TRBJ2-3; 8 nucleotides agree with TRBD1. V shed 3 bases, J shed 0 bases, and the junction held 2 bases outside the gene matches. The CDR3 has 15 residues. From germline, CDR1 is SGHAT and CDR2 FQDESV (reference sequence). The CDR3 bases are TGTGCCAGCAGCTTTGGGGACAGGAGCACAGATACGCAGTATTTT. Translated, it gives CASSFGDRSTDTQYF.

There are a few counts of this clone. No conserved phenylalanine or tryptophan is present at the end of the CDR3, so a read error is the likely explanation. No DNA is shown, since the ends of the CDR3 on it are uncertain; the CDR3 is the one TCRdb lists. The rearrangement joins TRBV6-2 or TRBV6-3 to TRBJ2-1; TRBD2 was called by the table and not checked on the DNA. The CDR3 is 8 residues long, ends included. Germline CDR1 MNHEY, CDR2 SVGEGT. CDR3 region: CASLQRGG.